This record concerns one T cell receptor beta chain sequence. No antigen is known for it. Method: immunoSEQ multiplex PCR; TCRdb's copy keeps in-frame clones and lacks some. In the table there are roughly 4,800 clones, 75% to 90% of which are singletons. This entry comes from a study of T cells after posttransplantation cyclophosphamide. Overall study findings and caveats: Blood and skin or GI T cell repertoires showed limited TRB overlap. Donor CD8+ memory clones often dominated recipient blood repertoires at later times. TRB clonality was highly associated with recipient CMV seropositivity and reactivation.

Treatment was busulfan-fludarabine conditioning, a marrow graft, and cyclophosphamide on days +3 and +4. The CDR3 covers 14 residues. V dropped 2 bases and J dropped 0; count of bases not matched to a gene: 1. Germline lookup yields CDR1 SGHNT and CDR2 YYREEE (reference sequence). Source: PBMCs, taken after allogeneic stem cell transplant with posttransplant cyclophosphamide. The sequence was collected from a male patient in his 50s who received an allogeneic stem cell transplant from a related donor and was CMV-positive. The graft donor may have contributed some T cells. V is TRBV5-4 and J is TRBJ2-7, with 8 bases aligning to TRBD2. CDR3 in amino acids: CASSLLADSYEQYF. In DNA form, the CDR3 reads TGTGCCAGCAGCTTACTAGCGGACTCCTACGAGCAGTACTTC.